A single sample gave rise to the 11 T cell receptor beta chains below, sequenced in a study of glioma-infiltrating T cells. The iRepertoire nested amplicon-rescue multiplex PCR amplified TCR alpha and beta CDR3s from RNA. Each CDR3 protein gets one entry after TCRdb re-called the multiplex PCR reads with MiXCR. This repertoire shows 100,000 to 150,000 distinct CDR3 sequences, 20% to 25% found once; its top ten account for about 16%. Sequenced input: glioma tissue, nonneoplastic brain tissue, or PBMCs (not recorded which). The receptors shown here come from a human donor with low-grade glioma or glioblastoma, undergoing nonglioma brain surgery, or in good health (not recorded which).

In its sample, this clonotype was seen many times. CDR3 residues: CASSQEDTFLETQYF. CDR3 sequence (DNA): TGCGCCAGCAGCCAAGAGGACACTTTTCTTGAGACCCAGTACTTC. The chain couples TRBV4-1 to TRBJ2-5; maybe TRBD1 (5 bases). In germline, CDR1 is MGHRA, CDR2 YSYEKL. V dropped 0 bases and J dropped 5 bases, with 13 bases sitting between them. The CDR3 runs 15 residues.

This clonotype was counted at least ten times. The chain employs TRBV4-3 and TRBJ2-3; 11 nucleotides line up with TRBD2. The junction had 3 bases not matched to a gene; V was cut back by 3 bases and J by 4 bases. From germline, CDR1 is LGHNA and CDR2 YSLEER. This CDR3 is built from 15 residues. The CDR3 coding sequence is TGCGCCAGCAGCCATACTAGCGGGAGATCAGATACGCAGTATTTT. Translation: CASSHTSGRSDTQYF.

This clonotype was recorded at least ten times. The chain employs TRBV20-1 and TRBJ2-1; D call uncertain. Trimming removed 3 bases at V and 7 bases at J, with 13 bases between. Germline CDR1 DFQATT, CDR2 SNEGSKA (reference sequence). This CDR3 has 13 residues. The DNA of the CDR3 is TGCAGTGCTAGCCTCTCTCACAAGAATGAGCAGTTCTTC. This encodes CSASLSHKNEQFF.

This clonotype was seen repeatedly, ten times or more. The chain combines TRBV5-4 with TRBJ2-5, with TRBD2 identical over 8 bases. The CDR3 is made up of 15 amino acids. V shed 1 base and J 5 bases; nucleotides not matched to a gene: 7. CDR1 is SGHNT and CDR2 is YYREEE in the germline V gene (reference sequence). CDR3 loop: CASSLNAGGSETQYF. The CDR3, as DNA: TGTGCCAGCAGCTTGAATGCGGGAGGCTCGGAGACCCAGTACTTC.

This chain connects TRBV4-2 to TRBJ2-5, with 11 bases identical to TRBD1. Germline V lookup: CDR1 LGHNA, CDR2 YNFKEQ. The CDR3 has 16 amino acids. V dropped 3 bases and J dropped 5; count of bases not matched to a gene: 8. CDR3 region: CASSQPGQGAGETQYF. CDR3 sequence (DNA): TGTGCCAGCAGCCAGCCTGGACAGGGGGCCGGGGAGACCCAGTACTTC.

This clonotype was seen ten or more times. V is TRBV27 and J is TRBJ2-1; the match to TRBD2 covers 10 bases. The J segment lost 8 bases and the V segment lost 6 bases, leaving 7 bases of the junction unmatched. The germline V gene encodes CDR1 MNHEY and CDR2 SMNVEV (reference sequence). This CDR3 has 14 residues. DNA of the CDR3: TGTGCCAGCAGAGGACTAGCGGCAATTCATGAGCAGTTCTTC. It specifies CASRGLAAIHEQFF.

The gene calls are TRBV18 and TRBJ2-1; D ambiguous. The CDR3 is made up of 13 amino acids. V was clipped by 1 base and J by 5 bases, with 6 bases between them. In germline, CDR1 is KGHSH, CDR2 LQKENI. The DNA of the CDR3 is TGTGCCAGCTCACCACTCCATCACAATGAGCAGTTCTTC. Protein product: CASSPLHHNEQFF. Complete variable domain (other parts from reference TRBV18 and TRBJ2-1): NAGVMQNPRHLVRRRGQEARLRCSPMKGHSHVYWYRQLPEEGLKFMVYLQKENIIDESGMPKERFSAEFPKEGPSILRIQQVVRGDSAAYFCASSPLHHNEQFFGPGTRLTVL.

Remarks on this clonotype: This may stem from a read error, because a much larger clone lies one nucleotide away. CDR3 sequence: CASSPGLTSYEQYF. CDR3 DNA sequence: TGTGCCAGCAGCCCCGGACTAACCTCCTACGAGCAGTACTTC. The V and J genes are TRBV7-2 and TRBJ2-7, with TRBD2 as a possible D gene (6 bases). This CDR3 comprises 14 residues. Trimming shortened V by 5 bases and J by 0 bases, and 11 bases separated the two germline ends. Germline V gives CDR1 SGHTA, CDR2 FQGNSA.

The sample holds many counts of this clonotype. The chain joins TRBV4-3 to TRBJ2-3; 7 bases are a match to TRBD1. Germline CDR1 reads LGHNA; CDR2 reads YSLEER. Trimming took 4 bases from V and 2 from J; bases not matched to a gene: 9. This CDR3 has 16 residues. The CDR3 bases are TGCGCCAGCAGCCGTCACCGACAGGGCGTCACAGATACGCAGTATTTT. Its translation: CASSRHRQGVTDTQYF.

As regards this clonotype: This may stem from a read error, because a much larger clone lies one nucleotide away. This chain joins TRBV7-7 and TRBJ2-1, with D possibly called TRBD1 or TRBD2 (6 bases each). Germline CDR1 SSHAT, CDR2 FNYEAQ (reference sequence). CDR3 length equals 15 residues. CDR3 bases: TGTGCTAGCATCCCCCGCGGGACATCCTACAATGAGCAGTTCTTC. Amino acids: CASIPRGTSYNEQFF.

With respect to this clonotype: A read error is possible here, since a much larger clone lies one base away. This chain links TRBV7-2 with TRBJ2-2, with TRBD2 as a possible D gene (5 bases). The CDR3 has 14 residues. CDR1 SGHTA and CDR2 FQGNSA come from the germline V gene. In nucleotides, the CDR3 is TGTGCCAGCATCTTAGCAATTAACACCGGGGAGCCGTTTTTT. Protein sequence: CASILAINTGEPFF.